This TCR beta chain comes out of a study of HIV-infected children after antiretroviral therapy interruption. Whole-study context: Four children interrupted treatment; four stayed on continuous treatment. In continuous treatment, analyzed samples were from weeks 0, 48 and 150. The study, taken as a whole, reports: After treatment interruption started, naive CD4+ CDR3 overlap across time points dropped.

Treatment described: PENTA 11 planned treatment interruption arm or continuous ART arm. The CDR3 extends over 15 amino acids. In germline, CDR1 is MNHEY, CDR2 SVGAGI. Trimming removed 0 bases at V and 6 bases at J, with 15 bases between. This clonotype was counted many times. Its antigen is undetermined. A 3' RACE protocol on RNA, with unique molecular identifiers, produced the TCR library. One entry per CDR3 protein, called by TCRdb with MiXCR from the 3' RACE reads. The sample has about 40,000 distinct CDR3 sequences, 5% to 8% seen once. The clonotype originates from a pool of human donors with HIV. The chain joins TRBV6-5 to TRBJ2-7, with D uncertain. Sample: CD45RA+ CD4+ T cells from PBMCs, pooled from several time points, taken from a donor given antiretroviral therapy, either interrupted or continuous. Subset of the sample: naive CD4+ CD45RA+ CD45RO- T cells. CDR3 in amino acids: CASSYSAFPLSEQYF. CDR3 nucleotide sequence: TGTGCCAGCAGTTACTCGGCGTTCCCCCTCTCCGAGCAGTACTTC.